This T cell receptor beta chain was identified in a study of blood T cell repertoires in COVID-19. J gave up 2 bases and V 1 base, and 2 bases lay outside the gene matches. The CDR3 totals 15 residues. The germline gives CDR1 KGHSH, CDR2 LQKENI. The table came from immunoSEQ multiplex PCR; TCRdb's copy has only in-frame clones and leaves some out. Here the sample spans tens of thousands of clones, 77% being singletons. The gene calls are TRBV18 and TRBJ1-5; 7 nucleotides match TRBD1. The receptor's source is a man between 65 and 85 years old with COVID-19, enrolled during active disease. The specimen sequenced was peripheral blood. CDR3 loop: CASSPQGTGNQPQHF. CDR3 DNA sequence: TGTGCCAGCTCACCACAAGGGACAGGCAATCAGCCCCAGCATTTT.